Shown below are 20 T cell receptor beta chains from a single sample sequenced in a study of cytomegalovirus exposure and HLA in healthy donors. With 60 Vbeta and 13 Jbeta primers, the PCR was carried out. Assay used: immunoSEQ multiplex PCR; TCRdb lists only in-frame clones, some missing. This repertoire comprises approximately 120,000 clones; its ten largest clones make up 2.5% to 3%. The sequenced material came from PBMCs. All receptors come from a young man in good health and CMV-seronegative.

The chain carries TRBV13 and TRBJ2-2; 8 bases are shared with TRBD2. The junction had 2 bases not matched to a gene; V was cut back by 4 bases and J by 1 base. CDR3 length: 15 residues. Germline V gene data show CDR1 as PRHDT and CDR2 as FYEKMQ (reference sequence). The CDR3 here is CASSSGGWNTGELFF. The CDR3 DNA sequence: TGTGCCAGCAGCTCGGGGGGGTGGAACACCGGGGAGCTGTTTTTT.

This sequence joins TRBV4-1 and TRBJ2-2; tentative D call: TRBD2 (6 bases). Germline CDR1 reads MGHRA; CDR2 reads YSYEKL. This CDR3 is built from 15 residues. Trimming removed 1 base from V and 5 bases from J, with 11 bases in between. Here the CDR3 reads CASSQGGERTGELFF. The DNA for the CDR3 is TGCGCCAGCAGCCAAGGGGGGGAGAGGACCGGGGAGCTGTTTTTT.

The chain recombines TRBV29-1 with TRBJ1-5; no definite D call. Trimming stripped 5 bases from V and 3 bases from J, with 11 bases between. CDR3 size: 13 residues. Germline lookup yields CDR1 SQVTM and CDR2 ANQGSEA. The CDR3 is CSVLEEANQPQHF. DNA for the CDR3: TGCAGCGTTCTTGAAGAAGCCAATCAGCCCCAGCATTTT.

The chain links TRBV23-1 to TRBJ1-5, with a weak D call TRBD1 (5 bases). TRBV23-1 is an ORF for which the function is uncertain. The CDR3 consists of 15 residues. V was trimmed by 6 bases and J by 6 bases, leaving 18 bases between them. The CDR3 loop is CASSRGVGVGQPQHF. CDR3 nucleotides: TGCGCCAGCAGCCGGGGGGTGGGAGTGGGTCAGCCCCAGCATTTT.

The rearrangement links TRBV7-2 to TRBJ1-2, with TRBD1 matching over 7 bases. V was pared by 5 bases and J by 4 bases, with 7 bases of the junction left unmatched. The CDR3 extends over 14 amino acids. Germline CDR1 and CDR2: SGHTA and FQGNSA. CDR3 coding DNA: TGTGCCAGCAGCAAGGAGGGGACAGTCTATGGCTACACCTTC. Protein sequence: CASSKEGTVYGYTF.

The genes are TRBV7-8 and TRBJ2-1, with 14 bases fitting TRBD2. The CDR3 has 14 residues. Germline V gene data show CDR1 as SGHVS and CDR2 as FQNEAQ. V was pared by 5 bases and J by 9 bases, with 3 bases of the junction left unmatched. CDR3 sequence (DNA): TGTGCCAGCAGCGGGACTAGCGGGAGATCTGAGCAGTTCTTC. Its protein is CASSGTSGRSEQFF.

The rearrangement uses TRBV19 and TRBJ1-3, with D perhaps matching TRBD1 (6 bases). V was shortened by 4 bases and J by 1 base, with 11 bases between the two germline ends. This CDR3 has 15 residues. CDR1 is LNHDA and CDR2 is SQIVND in the germline V gene (reference sequence). This CDR3 is CASSTGTGSGNTIYF. CDR3 DNA: TGTGCCAGTAGTACGGGCACAGGGTCTGGAAACACCATATATTTT.

A note on this clone: At one boundary the junction diverges from the germline segment, which might be a read error. The V gene is TRBV4-1, the J gene TRBJ2-1; D might be TRBD2 (5 bases). This CDR3 region has 16 residues. CDR1 MGHRA and CDR2 YSYEKL come from the germline V gene. Written as DNA, the CDR3 is TGCGCCAGCAGACAAGGATTGGGGAGCTCCTACAATGAGCAGTTCTTC. This translates into CASRQGLGSSYNEQFF.

The chain links TRBV7-8 to TRBJ2-7; TRBD2 aligns across 7 bases. The junction had 14 bases not matched to a gene; V was cut back by 6 bases and J by 3 bases. CDR3 length: 16 residues. Germline CDR1 SGHVS, CDR2 FQNEAQ. The CDR3 coding sequence is TGTGCCAGCAGTCCTAAAACCCAGGCGGGGGTCTACGAGCAGTACTTC. Translated, it gives CASSPKTQAGVYEQYF.

The J gene is TRBJ1-2, the V gene TRBV29-1; 7 nucleotides agree with TRBD1. Germline CDR1 SQVTM, CDR2 ANQGSEA. The CDR3 is 13 amino acids. The trim removed 7 bases at V and 4 bases at J, leaving 9 bases unmatched. The CDR3 bases are TGCAGCGCGTCGGGACAGCCTTCCTATGGCTACACCTTC. Protein: CSASGQPSYGYTF.

The CDR3 is CASSQVGGANVLTF. In DNA, the CDR3 is TGCGCCAGCAGCCAAGTCGGTGGGGCCAACGTCCTGACTTTC. The chain joins TRBV4-1 to TRBJ2-6; D gene unclear. Trimming took 1 base from V and 3 from J, leaving 4 bases between them. In germline, CDR1 is MGHRA, CDR2 YSYEKL. This CDR3 spans 14 amino acids.

V and J are TRBV7-9 and TRBJ2-7; D might be TRBD1 (6 bases). The CDR3 is 14 residues long. V shed 0 bases and J shed 5 bases, with 11 bases lying between them. The V gene's germline CDR1 is SEHNR and CDR2 FQNEAQ (reference sequence). CDR3 amino acids: CASSLANRAHEQYF. Here the CDR3 DNA reads TGTGCCAGCAGCTTAGCTAACAGGGCACACGAGCAGTACTTC. The whole variable domain, remainder taken from reference TRBV7-9 and TRBJ2-7, is DTGVSQNPRHKITKRGQNVTFRCDPISEHNRLYWYRQTLGQGPEFLTYFQNEAQLEKSRLLSDRFSAERPKGSFSTLEIQRTEQGDSAMYLCASSLANRAHEQYFGPGTRLTVT.

J is TRBJ1-4 and V is TRBV7-2, with 9 bases matching TRBD1. J was trimmed by 7 bases and V by 5 bases; bases with no gene match: 11. The CDR3 has 16 amino acids. In germline, CDR1 is SGHTA, CDR2 FQGNSA. This chain's CDR3 is CASSRRLQGAGEKLFF. CDR3 nucleotides: TGTGCCAGCAGCCGCCGACTACAGGGGGCGGGTGAAAAACTGTTTTTT.

The chain is built from TRBV10-3 and TRBJ2-3; TRBD2 matches 7 bases. The CDR3 runs 13 residues. CDR1 and CDR2 (germline): ENHRY, SYGVKD. The V gene end was trimmed by 0 bases and the J gene end by 6 bases; junction bases not matched to a gene: 0. The CDR3 is CAISESAGDTQYF. The CDR3 nucleotides read TGTGCCATCAGTGAGTCAGCGGGGGATACGCAGTATTTT.

The chain couples TRBV30 to TRBJ1-3; no reliable D call. Trimming shortened V by 3 bases and J by 4 bases, and 16 bases separated the two germline ends. The CDR3 covers 15 residues. Germline CDR1 reads GTSNPN; CDR2 reads SVGIG (reference sequence). CDR3 sequence (DNA): TGTGCCTGGAGAAACGGCGGAGCCGTAGGAAACACCATATATTTT. Translation: CAWRNGGAVGNTIYF.

The rearrangement joins TRBV4-2 to TRBJ2-1, with TRBD2 matching 7 bases. This CDR3 is 15 amino acids long. V trimming: 1 base; J trimming: 5 bases; junction bases outside the gene matches: 5. CDR1 is LGHNA and CDR2 is YNFKEQ in the germline V gene. The CDR3 DNA sequence: TGTGCCAGCAGCCAAGTGGGGACTATCAACAATGAGCAGTTCTTC. Translating it yields CASSQVGTINNEQFF.

The chain carries TRBV15 and TRBJ1-1, with unresolved D. V lost 3 bases and J 0 bases, leaving 8 bases between the germline ends. This CDR3 has 14 residues. Per germline, CDR1 LNHNV and CDR2 YYDKDF (reference sequence). Here the CDR3 DNA reads TGTGCCACCAGCAGCCCGGGTTTGAACACTGAAGCTTTCTTT. Protein product: CATSSPGLNTEAFF.

The rearrangement joins TRBV7-3 to TRBJ1-1; D unresolved. The germline gives CDR1 SGHTA, CDR2 FQGTGA. This CDR3 is 13 amino acids long. Trimming removed 6 bases at V and 1 base at J, with 9 bases between. The CDR3 sequence: CASSLRQNTEAFF. For the CDR3, the DNA is TGTGCCAGCAGTTTACGACAGAACACTGAAGCTTTCTTT.

The J gene is TRBJ2-5, the V gene TRBV15; 9 bases line up with TRBD2. The DNA end is a closer match to TRBJ2-7, so the J assignment may be wrong. Looked up from germline, CDR1 is LNHNV and CDR2 is YYDKDF (reference sequence). The CDR3 runs 15 residues. The CDR3 DNA is TGTGCCACCAGCAGAGGACTAGCGGATGGCTACGAGCAGTACTTC. Protein sequence: CATSRGLADGYEQYF.

The chain has TRBV4-1 and TRBJ2-1; 11 bases agree with TRBD2. CDR3 size: 17 residues. Unmatched junction bases numbered 12, after V lost 4 bases and J lost 7 bases. The germline V gene has CDR1 MGHRA and CDR2 YSYEKL. CDR3 nucleotide sequence: TGCGCCAGCAGCCGGGGGGGACTAGCGGTTCTGGGGAATGAGCAGTTCTTC. Its protein is CASSRGGLAVLGNEQFF.